A single T cell receptor (beta chain) is shown here with its context. Antigen specificity is unknown. Noted treatment: 15 to 20 received Ad26.COV2.S at low or high dose, single or two shots; roughly 5 received placebo; per-sample allocation not given. The investigators took samples on day 63 after the first vaccine or placebo injection. In the vaccine, an Ad26 vector expressed the SARS-CoV-2 spike of the Wuhan strain. Produced via immunoSEQ multiplex PCR; TCRdb's table is partial and in-frame only. This table holds roughly 320,000 clones, approximately 80% found once. This CDR3 spans 15 amino acids. With 4 bases removed from V and 0 bases from J, the gap between germline ends came to 12 bases. Germline V gene sequence: CDR1 SQVTM, CDR2 ANQGSEA. These data are taken from a study of Ad26.COV2.S vaccination and SARS-CoV-2 variants. In the study overall: By the intramuscular route, Ad26.COV2.S was given once, or twice 56 days apart. Study conclusions and caveats: Possible underestimation of total T cell responses by the TCR breadth and depth analyses was noted.

The genes are TRBV29-1 and TRBJ1-4; D call uncertain. This clonotype was sampled from a person between 18 and 65 years old who received the Ad26.COV2.S COVID-19 vaccine or a placebo. This material consisted of peripheral blood, taken in a trial of Ad26.COV2.S vaccine versus placebo. CDR3 DNA: TGCAGCGTTGGGGGATCCATTTCAACTAATGAAAAACTGTTTTTT. This sequence encodes CSVGGSISTNEKLFF.